This T cell receptor (beta chain) was retrieved from a study of T cells in localized non-small cell lung cancer. This table comes from immunoSEQ multiplex PCR, and its TCRdb copy is limited to in-frame clones, with some not included. The sample shows about 40,000 clones, about 90% of them seen only once. With 3 bases removed from V and 2 bases from J, the gap between germline ends came to 4 bases. CDR1 and CDR2 from the germline V gene are KGHSH and LQKENI. The CDR3 runs to 12 residues. Sequencing used peripheral blood, obtained before any cancer treatment. The receptor was derived from a man aged 35 to 69 with stage I lung adenocarcinoma. The genes are TRBV18 and TRBJ2-5; D gene uncertain. The chain's CDR3 is CASSPQQETQYF. CDR3 DNA sequence: TGTGCCAGCTCACCCCAACAAGAGACCCAGTACTTC.